The 21 T cell receptor beta chains listed next were all sequenced from one sample in a study of beta chain features in type 1 diabetes (dated by TCRdb to the late 2010s). Libraries were prepared through the immunoSEQ multiplex PCR assay. The High Capacity cDNA Reverse Transcription Kit was used to reverse transcribe all of the isolated RNA, meaning that expressed TCRB transcripts were what got sequenced. In its TCRdb copy, this immuneACCESS table keeps in-frame sequences only and misses some clones. Where compared with another copy, unresolved V genes explain less than half of these, and the others have no known cause. This sample gives roughly 500,000 clones in total; roughly an eighth of them show up just once. The top ten clonotypes cover approximately 0.05% of the sample. Sequenced material: naive CD4+ T cells from blood. The cell subset or site tag for this specimen amounts to: true naive CD4+ T cells. Every receptor here comes from a woman under 30 in good health.

This clone was counted at least ten times. This sequence joins TRBV29-1 and TRBJ2-4, with a weak D call TRBD1 (6 bases). CDR1 is SQVTM, CDR2 ANQGSEA, per germline. The CDR3 has 14 amino acids. Trimming pared 4 bases from V and 1 base from J, leaving 11 bases between. Here the CDR3 reads CSVARQGAKNIQYF. In DNA, the CDR3 is TGCAGCGTTGCTCGGCAGGGGGCCAAAAACATTCAGTACTTC.

In this sample, this clone turned up a few times. CDR3: CASSLALGLASNEQFF. The CDR3 DNA follows: TGTGCCAGCAGCTTGGCCTTGGGACTAGCGTCCAATGAGCAGTTCTTC. The chain uses TRBV5-4 and TRBJ2-1, with 10 positions matching TRBD2. Germline values: CDR1 SGHNT, CDR2 YYREEE (reference sequence). Trimming removed 0 bases from V and 6 bases from J; junction bases left unmatched: 6. This CDR3 spans 16 amino acids.

The chain is built from TRBV28 and TRBJ2-3; D is possibly TRBD1 (8 bases). Between the trimmed V and J ends, which lost 5 bases and 3 bases, there was a span of 21 bases. This CDR3 is 17 amino acids long. The germline V gene has CDR1 MDHEN and CDR2 SYDVKM. CDR3 protein: CASSHPTGGARTDTQYF. Written as DNA, the CDR3 is TGTGCCAGCAGTCACCCCACAGGGGGGGCAAGGACAGATACGCAGTATTTT.

The V and J genes are TRBV28 and TRBJ1-2; D unclear. V was pared by 4 bases and J by 4 bases, with 10 bases between. The CDR3 runs 13 residues. The germline gives CDR1 MDHEN, CDR2 SYDVKM. In nucleotides, the CDR3 is TGTGCCAGCAGTTCCGGACGGATCTATGGCTACACCTTC. It specifies CASSSGRIYGYTF.

V gene TRBV29-1 combines with J gene TRBJ2-7; a weak D match, TRBD2 (5 bases). V lost 4 bases and J lost 3, with 13 bases in between. CDR3 length: 13 residues. CDR1 SQVTM and CDR2 ANQGSEA come from the germline V gene. CDR3 sequence: CSVGSRGHYEQYF. CDR3 bases: TGCAGCGTTGGCTCCCGAGGGCACTACGAGCAGTACTTC.

The chain uses TRBV7-2 and TRBJ1-4; D gene unclear. The CDR3 is 15 amino acids. V shed 1 base and J shed 5 bases, with 11 bases lying between them. Germline values: CDR1 SGHTA, CDR2 FQGNSA. CDR3 residues: CASSLGISLNEKLFF. CDR3 nucleotides: TGTGCCAGCAGCTTAGGGATCAGCTTGAATGAAAAACTGTTTTTT.

This clone showed up just a few times. The chain combines TRBV4-3 with TRBJ2-1; D not resolved. CDR3 length equals 14 residues. CDR1 and CDR2 (germline): LGHNA, YSLEER. The V end lost 1 base, the J end lost 0 bases, and 4 bases lay between the germline ends. The CDR3 here is CASSQGSSYNEQFF. The CDR3 region has the DNA TGCGCCAGCAGCCAAGGGAGCTCCTACAATGAGCAGTTCTTC.

This clone was found a few times. CDR3 nucleotide sequence: TGTGCCAGCAGCCCCCAGGGACAGGGGGCCGGGCTTGAGCAGTTCTTC. Translated, it gives CASSPQGQGAGLEQFF. V is TRBV7-2 and J is TRBJ2-1, with 12 bases that match TRBD1. The germline V gene has CDR1 SGHTA and CDR2 FQGNSA. The CDR3 contains 16 residues. With 5 bases clipped from V and 9 bases from J, the junction kept 11 bases outside the gene matches.

The V and J genes are TRBV14 and TRBJ1-6; 8 nucleotides agree with TRBD1. The CDR3 spans 16 residues. Germline CDR1 is SGHDN and CDR2 is FVKESK. Trimming at V came to 4 bases and at J to 12 bases, leaving 14 bases not matched to a gene. In nucleotides, the CDR3 is TGTGCCAGCAGCCGTCTAGGTGGGACAGGCCCGCAACCCCTCCACTTT. It specifies CASSRLGGTGPQPLHF.

This clone was seen only a few times. The CDR3 region has the DNA TGCAGCGTTGAAGATCGGGGGCAGGAGGCTTTCTTT. The encoded protein is CSVEDRGQEAFF. The chain couples TRBV29-1 to TRBJ1-1, with TRBD1 as a possible D gene (6 bases). CDR1 SQVTM and CDR2 ANQGSEA come from the germline V gene. V gave up 0 bases and J gave up 11 bases, with 13 bases separating them. The CDR3 contains 12 residues.

This rearrangement joins TRBV11-2 to TRBJ2-7; no firm D call. Germline values: CDR1 SGHAT, CDR2 FQNNGV. The V and J ends lost 1 base and 0 bases respectively, with 13 bases between them. This CDR3 has 16 amino acids. The CDR3 reads CASSLGKGKSSYEQYV. CDR3 coding DNA: TGTGCCAGCAGCTTAGGAAAGGGAAAAAGCTCCTACGAGCAGTACGTC.

This clone was detected a few times. V is TRBV7-2 and J is TRBJ2-5; perhaps TRBD2 as D (6 bases). CDR1 SGHTA and CDR2 FQGNSA come from the germline V gene. This CDR3 spans 14 amino acids. V was trimmed by 1 base and J by 4 bases, leaving 10 bases between them. This chain's CDR3 is CASSLVAGLETQYF. The CDR3 bases are TGTGCCAGCAGCTTAGTTGCGGGGCTAGAGACCCAGTACTTC.

This clone was seen a few times. This chain joins TRBV4-1 and TRBJ2-2; TRBD2 matches 8 bases. J was trimmed by 1 base and V by 3 bases; bases with no gene match: 7. Germline V gene lookup returns CDR1 MGHRA and CDR2 YSYEKL. The CDR3 is made up of 17 amino acids. The CDR3 is CASSHITSGKNTGELFF. The CDR3 coding sequence is TGCGCCAGCAGCCATATCACTAGCGGCAAGAACACCGGGGAGCTGTTTTTT.

There are a few counts of this clone. This chain connects TRBV23-1 to TRBJ1-3; D gene uncertain. TRBV23-1 is an ORF, and what it does is uncertain. This CDR3 contains 12 residues. CDR3 protein: CGGPPSGNTIYF. CDR3 DNA: TGCGGGGGTCCCCCCTCTGGAAACACCATATATTTT.

In its sample, this clone was seen once. V and J are TRBV9 and TRBJ2-7; TRBD1 agrees at 7 bases. The CDR3 has 16 residues. Trimming cost V 0 bases and J 4 bases; bases outside gene matches: 10. Germline loops: CDR1 SGDLS, CDR2 YYNGEE. The CDR3 DNA is TGTGCCAGCAGCGTAGACCCGACAGGGTATGGATACGAGCAGTACTTC. Translation gives CASSVDPTGYGYEQYF.

This clone was seen a few times. The chain couples TRBV5-4 to TRBJ2-6; D remains ambiguous. CDR3 length: 18 residues. The germline V and J ends were trimmed by 5 bases and 1 base, with 19 bases remaining between them. Germline values: CDR1 SGHNT, CDR2 YYREEE (reference sequence). DNA for the CDR3: TGTGCCAGCAGTCATCGACATTTTTTGGTTTCTGGGGCCAACGTCCTGACTTTC. Protein sequence: CASSHRHFLVSGANVLTF.

V and J are TRBV5-1 and TRBJ2-7; D gene uncertain. Trimming cost V 0 bases and J 2 bases, with 6 bases left between them. The CDR3 sequence is 13 residues long. Germline assignment: CDR1 SGHRS and CDR2 YFSETQ. This chain's CDR3 is CASSLDHAYEQYF. The DNA of the CDR3 is TGCGCCAGCAGCTTGGATCACGCCTACGAGCAGTACTTC.

In its sample, this clone was seen a few times. V and J are TRBV25-1 and TRBJ2-7; no clear D gene. CDR3 length: 12 amino acids. The V end was cut by 4 bases, the J end by 3 bases, with 7 bases between. The germline CDR1 and CDR2 sequences are MGHDK and SYGVNS. The CDR3 DNA reads as TGTGCCAGCAGTGGAGTGGGCTACGAGCAGTACTTC. It is translated as CASSGVGYEQYF.

The CDR3 nucleotides read TGTGCCAGCAGCTTAGCTCTTAGGACCCAGTACTTC. Translated: CASSLALRTQYF. The gene calls are TRBV7-2 and TRBJ2-5; D is ambiguous. Trimming removed 0 bases at V and 7 bases at J, with 6 bases between. The CDR3 loop spans 12 amino acids. Germline V gene data show CDR1 as SGHTA and CDR2 as FQGNSA.

This clone was seen a handful of times. V and J are TRBV7-2 and TRBJ1-1; D is unresolved. V was cut by 0 bases and J by 0 bases, with 8 bases left in between. Germline V gene data show CDR1 as SGHTA and CDR2 as FQGNSA. The CDR3 spans 15 residues. CDR3 in DNA: TGTGCCAGCAGCTTAGCGTCAGGCGTGAACACTGAAGCTTTCTTT. Protein: CASSLASGVNTEAFF.

This clone came up a few times. The rearrangement joins TRBV7-2 to TRBJ2-6; D is unresolved. The V and J ends lost 5 bases and 0 bases respectively, with 14 bases between them. The CDR3 has 17 amino acids. Germline CDR1 and CDR2: SGHTA and FQGNSA. In DNA, the CDR3 is TGTGCCAGCAGCCCAGAGAGACTGATCTCTGGGGCCAACGTCCTGACTTTC. Protein sequence: CASSPERLISGANVLTF.